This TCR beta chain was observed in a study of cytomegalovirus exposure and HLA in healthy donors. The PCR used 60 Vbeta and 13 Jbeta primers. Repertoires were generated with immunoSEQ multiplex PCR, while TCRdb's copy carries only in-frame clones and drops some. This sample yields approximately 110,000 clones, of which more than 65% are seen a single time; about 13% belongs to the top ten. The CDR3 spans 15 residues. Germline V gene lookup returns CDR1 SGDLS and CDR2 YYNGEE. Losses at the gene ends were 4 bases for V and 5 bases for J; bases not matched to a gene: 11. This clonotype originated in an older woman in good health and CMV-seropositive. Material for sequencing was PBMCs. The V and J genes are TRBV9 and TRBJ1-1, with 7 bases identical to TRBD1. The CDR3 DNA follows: TGTGCCAGCAGCCCAATACAGGGGCGCGGGACTGAAGCTTTCTTT. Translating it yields CASSPIQGRGTEAFF.